The 15 T cell receptor beta chains below were found in one sample sequenced in a study of tumor-infiltrating lymphocytes in primary liver carcinoma. Total RNA and DNA came together from about 19-30 mg of bulk tissue without cell sorting. Reverse transcription of about 0.5 ug total RNA with a constant-region primer produced TCR beta cDNA. Slightly modified ARM-PCR with three nested multiplex PCR rounds yielded TCR beta libraries. For around 11 cycles apiece, the opening two PCR rounds ran with TRBV1-TRBV30 forward primers and a C-beta reverse primer. TCRdb redid the calling of the multiplex PCR reads with MiXCR, one entry per CDR3 protein. The sample records 55,000 to 65,000 distinct CDR3 sequences, approximately 70% being singletons. Material: liver tumor tissue from sampling region 2. The subset was: tumor region T2, inferior pole. The receptor set was obtained from a man aged 35-49 years with primary liver carcinoma and hepatitis B virus infection.

The chain combines TRBV30 with TRBJ2-1; D may be TRBD2 (6 bases). The CDR3 has 18 residues. Trimming removed 0 bases from V and 5 bases from J, with 23 bases in between. Germline loops: CDR1 GTSNPN, CDR2 SVGIG (reference sequence). The CDR3 here is CAWSVLRASVAGHNEQFF. The CDR3 bases are TGTGCCTGGAGTGTACTCCGGGCTAGCGTGGCCGGGCACAATGAGCAGTTCTTC.

The chain carries TRBV11-2 and TRBJ1-4, with a weak D call TRBD1 (6 bases). The CDR3 sequence is 15 residues long. Germline V gives CDR1 SGHAT, CDR2 FQNNGV. The CDR3 bases are TGTACCGGCATCAAGCTGGGGGCGGGAAATGAAAAACTGTTTTTT. This gives the protein CTGIKLGAGNEKLFF. The whole variable domain, remainder taken from reference TRBV11-2 and TRBJ1-4, is EAGVAQSPRYKIIEKRQSVAFWCNPISGHATLYWYQQILGQGPKLLIQFQNNGVVDDSQLPKDRFSAERLKGVDSTLKIQPAKLEDSAVYLCTGIKLGAGNEKLFFGSGTQLSVL.

This clonotype was seen only once. A junction boundary mismatches the germline segment, possibly from a read error. The chain recombines TRBV10-3 with TRBJ1-5, with TRBD1 as a possible D gene (5 bases). The CDR3 covers 16 residues. CDR1 is ENHRY, CDR2 SYGVKD, per germline. The CDR3 sequence: CAISKSGTDSNQPQHF. The CDR3 nucleotides read TGTGCCATCAGTAAGTCGGGGACGGATAGCAATCAGCCCCAGCATTTC.

A note on this clonotype: The conserved closing phenylalanine or tryptophan is absent in this CDR3, likely reflecting a read error. The chain uses TRBV11-2 and TRBJ1-2; D perhaps matches TRBD1 (5 bases). The CDR3 covers 15 residues. The germline V gene has CDR1 SGHAT and CDR2 FQNNGV. The CDR3, as DNA: TGTGGCAGTAGCTATACAAGGGGCTCCTCCCCTGGCTACACCTTA. It specifies CGSSYTRGSSPGYTL.

This clonotype occurred many times. CDR3 in amino acids: CASSLVLQGWTGELFF. The CDR3, as DNA: TGTGCCAGCAGCTTAGTTCTTCAGGGTTGGACCGGGGAGCTGTTTTTT. J is TRBJ2-2 and V is TRBV7-9; D might be TRBD1 (5 bases). The germline gives CDR1 SEHNR, CDR2 FQNEAQ (reference sequence). The CDR3 runs 16 residues. V shed 1 base and J shed 5 bases, with 14 bases lying between them. Full variable domain (outside the CDR3, taken from reference TRBV7-9 and TRBJ2-2): DTGVSQNPRHKITKRGQNVTFRCDPISEHNRLYWYRQTLGQGPEFLTYFQNEAQLEKSRLLSDRFSAERPKGSFSTLEIQRTEQGDSAMYLCASSLVLQGWTGELFFGEGSRLTVL.

Worth noting for this clonotype: An end of the junction does not agree with germline; a read error may underlie this. The J gene is TRBJ1-5, the V gene TRBV6-1; tentative D call: TRBD1 (5 bases). In germline, CDR1 is MNHNS, CDR2 SASEGT. The CDR3 extends over 17 amino acids. The CDR3 nucleotides read TGTGCCAGCCGTGAAGAGGAGGGGCACGGAGGCAATCAACCCCAGCATTTT. Translated, it gives CASREEEGHGGNQPQHF.

For this clonotype: One end of the junction fails to match germline, which may point to a read error. This chain uses TRBV11-2 with TRBJ2-1; no clear D. Germline lookup yields CDR1 SGHAT and CDR2 FQNNGV. The CDR3 totals 13 residues. CDR3 amino acids: CTSSSELYNEQFF. Here the CDR3 DNA reads TGTACCAGCAGTTCAGAATTATACAATGAGCAGTTCTTC.

Comment on this clonotype: Its ends do not fully match the called genes, so a read error is possible. The chain employs TRBV7-8 and TRBJ2-7; D is perhaps TRBD2 (5 bases). Germline values: CDR1 SGHVS, CDR2 FQNEAQ. CDR3 size: 13 residues. The CDR3 sequence is CASSFISAHEQYF. CDR3 DNA: TGTGCCAGCAGCTTTATTAGCGCCCACGAACAGTATTTC.

This clonotype was seen a few times. The gene calls are TRBV19 and TRBJ1-5; no clear D gene. V was pared by 1 base and J by 0 bases, with 7 bases between. Per germline, CDR1 LNHDA and CDR2 SQIVND (reference sequence). The CDR3 consists of 15 residues. In DNA, the CDR3 is TGTGCCAGTAGTATAGTTTCGGATAGCAATCAGCCCCAGCATTTT. Translation: CASSIVSDSNQPQHF.

DNA for the CDR3: TGTGCCAGCAGCTTGGACAGGGCTGGAAACACCATATATTTT. This sequence encodes CASSLDRAGNTIYF. The V call is TRBV5-4, the J call TRBJ1-3, with D perhaps matching TRBD1 (6 bases). CDR3 length: 14 amino acids. Per germline, CDR1 SGHNT and CDR2 YYREEE (reference sequence). Trimming took 0 bases from V and 2 from J, leaving 6 bases between them.

This clonotype rates as medium-sized. This chain joins TRBV11-2 and TRBJ2-3; D may be TRBD1 (6 bases). The CDR3 consists of 15 residues. Germline CDR1 reads SGHAT; CDR2 reads FQNNGV. Trimming stripped 5 bases from V and 4 bases from J, with 16 bases between. CDR3 in DNA: TGTGCCAGCAGCATGCTACAGGGTCGGCCAGATACGCAGTATTTT. It is translated as CASSMLQGRPDTQYF.

This clonotype has only a few counts. V is TRBV6-6 and J is TRBJ1-4; perhaps TRBD1 as D (5 bases). With 3 bases removed from V and 2 bases from J, the gap between germline ends came to 10 bases. The CDR3 sequence is 15 residues long. CDR1 MNHNY and CDR2 SVGAGI come from the germline V gene (reference sequence). CDR3 bases: TGTGCCAGCAGTTATGGGGGGTTTACTAATGAAAAACTGTTTTTT. It encodes CASSYGGFTNEKLFF.

This chain joins TRBV11-2 and TRBJ2-3, with 9 bases matching TRBD2. Germline CDR1 and CDR2: SGHAT and FQNNGV. J gave up 7 bases and V 8 bases, and 28 bases lay outside the gene matches. The CDR3 is made up of 20 amino acids. Written as DNA, the CDR3 is TGTGCCAGCGGTTTAGTATCCGGGGGCGAGGTAGCGGGAGATGTGAATACGCAGTATTTT. Translated, it gives CASGLVSGGEVAGDVNTQYF.

In regard to this clonotype: Lacking the conserved final phenylalanine or tryptophan, this CDR3 likely reflects a read error. The V and J genes are TRBV6-1 and TRBJ2-7, with 9 bases matching TRBD1. The CDR3 is made up of 14 amino acids. CDR1 is MNHNS, CDR2 SASEGT, per germline. V gave up 8 bases and J gave up 2 bases; unmatched junction bases: 7. CDR3 sequence (DNA): TGTGCCAGCCAACGGACAGGGGTCCCCTACGAGCAGTACTAT. Translated, it gives CASQRTGVPYEQYY.

This clonotype was recorded many times. The chain is built from TRBV6-1 and TRBJ2-1, with 10 bases lining up with TRBD2. The CDR3 has 14 residues. CDR1 is MNHNS and CDR2 is SASEGT in the germline V gene. The junction had 11 bases not matched to a gene; V was cut back by 8 bases and J by 10 bases. This CDR3 reads CASGKREGQEEQFF. CDR3 in DNA: TGTGCCAGCGGGAAGCGGGAGGGCCAGGAAGAGCAGTTCTTC.